The 5 T cell receptor beta chains below were found in one sample sequenced in a study of T cell responses to AZD1222 COVID-19 vaccine. Clones were read by immunoSEQ multiplex PCR, and TCRdb kept only the in-frame ones, dropping some. The sample holds roughly 140,000 clones, 70% to 90% seen once. This sample comprised peripheral blood, obtained after recovery from COVID-19. The receptors shown here come from an adult who had recovered from COVID-19.

This clone appeared a single time. CDR3 in amino acids: CASSLNTANTDTQYF. The CDR3 DNA follows: TGTGCCAGCAGCTTAAACACGGCGAACACAGATACGCAGTATTTT. The V and J genes are TRBV7-3 and TRBJ2-3; D is undetermined. V shed 1 base and J shed 2 bases, with 10 bases lying between them. The CDR3 has 15 amino acids. Germline V gene lookup returns CDR1 SGHTA and CDR2 FQGTGA.

The chain is built from TRBV5-1 and TRBJ2-5; no reliable D call. Per germline, CDR1 SGHRS and CDR2 YFSETQ. Trimming pared 5 bases from V and 1 base from J, leaving 9 bases between. This CDR3 is built from 13 residues. The CDR3 spells CASSGGGQETQYF. For the CDR3, the DNA is TGCGCCAGCAGTGGTGGCGGCCAAGAGACCCAGTACTTC.

The chain is built from TRBV7-9 and TRBJ1-2; the D is unclear. The germline CDR1 and CDR2 sequences are SEHNR and FQNEAQ (reference sequence). This CDR3 is built from 11 residues. Trimming pared 5 bases from V and 8 bases from J, leaving 9 bases between. The CDR3 DNA follows: TGTGCCAGCAGCAAGGAAGGCGGCTACACCTTC. Protein: CASSKEGGYTF.

The J gene is TRBJ1-2, the V gene TRBV28, with 10 bases lining up with TRBD1. Germline CDR1 reads MDHEN; CDR2 reads SYDVKM. V shed 5 bases and J 8 bases; nucleotides not matched to a gene: 8. CDR3 length equals 14 residues. CDR3 in amino acids: CASSNPGQGLGYTF. For the CDR3, the DNA is TGTGCCAGCAGTAATCCGGGACAGGGGTTAGGCTACACCTTC.

This clone has just one count. CDR3 loop: CASMLQGAPTEAFF. The CDR3 DNA follows: TGTGCCAGCATGCTACAGGGGGCGCCCACTGAAGCTTTCTTT. The chain employs TRBV28 and TRBJ1-1; 9 bases are shared with TRBD1. Germline CDR1 and CDR2: MDHEN and SYDVKM. The CDR3 runs to 14 residues. The V gene end was trimmed by 7 bases and the J gene end by 4 bases; junction bases not matched to a gene: 7.